Below, one T cell receptor beta chain is given with its context. Its antigen remains unknown. V shed 1 base and J 2 bases; nucleotides not matched to a gene: 9. Germline loops: CDR1 SGHVS, CDR2 FNYEAQ. CDR3 length: 17 amino acids. These data come from a study of T cell responses to AZD1222 COVID-19 vaccine. Findings and limits, study-wide: It was only a handful of AZD1222 recipients who were seropositive at baseline. The sample set comprised mostly white British donors with more females, and clonal diversity was possibly underestimated. Regions 160-218 and 743-854 held dominance among vaccine-associated CD4 TCRs, which spanned spike. None of the repertoires were sampled until the peak T cell response had passed.

TCRdb keeps only in-frame clones here, not all; method: immunoSEQ multiplex PCR. The sample comprises 100,000 to 150,000 clones, roughly 93% of which are singletons, and less than 1.3% rests with the top ten. The origin of this receptor is an adult who received the AZD1222 COVID-19 vaccine. The input for sequencing was peripheral blood, taken 28 days after the second AZD1222 dose. The chain is built from TRBV7-6 and TRBJ2-7, with TRBD1 matching over 9 bases. CDR3 residues: CASSLEFLGDRAYEQYF. DNA for the CDR3: TGTGCCAGCAGCTTAGAATTTTTGGGGGACAGGGCCTACGAGCAGTACTTC.